What follows describes a single T cell receptor (beta chain). Its antigen is currently not known. No qualities accompany the bases; no much larger clone lies one base away. Other DNA sequences in this sample translate to the same CDR3. The CDR3 goes from the cysteine to the phenylalanine over 12 residues. Of all the DNA, just the CDR3 is kept, 36 bases in frame from base 1. Per the germline V gene, SQVTM is the CDR1 and ANQGSEA is the CDR2. V loses 3 bases, J loses 1 base, and the germline ends lie 6 bases apart. Using the deep immunoSEQ assay, TCR CDR3 regions were amplified from genomic DNA by multiplex PCR. Extracted genomic DNA from each cell subset was distributed evenly across all wells of several immunoSEQ 96-well plates, and each plate was treated as a replicate. Each replicate PCR for sorted subsets received around 200 ng genomic DNA, equal to tens of thousands of T cell genomes. The purified libraries were quantified using a Qubit 3.0 fluorometer, sized with a Bioanalyzer 2100, and then quantified again using the KAPA Library Quantification kit. Every immunoSEQ 96-well plate was sequenced on a separate single-read 150-cycle Illumina NextSeq 550 flow cell. Regarding the original processing steps: Because the immunoSEQ output held only junctional sequences and lacked quality scores, the filtering could not match the filtering applied to full-length reads. Sequences were annotated with PyIR, a Python wrapper for IgBLAST v1.9, and V/J genes and CDR3 were assigned using IMGT germline references. Any read was removed if the V/J assignment was weak (E-value above 1e-6), the CDR3 was missing, or the read contained stop codons, out-of-frame junctions, or ambiguous translated residues. V3J clonotypes were defined as sequences sharing the same inferred V gene, J gene, and CDR3 amino acid sequence. Percentage overlap between repertoires was calculated by dividing the number of shared unique clonotypes by the size of the smaller repertoire. Richness of each repertoire was evaluated using RTK rarefaction, the Chao1 estimator, and Recon v2.1 estimates of unobserved clonotypes. OLGA was used to compute generation probabilities for all TCRbeta clonotypes that the gDNA method yielded from a handful of donors. Entries here come from immuneACCESS through TCRdb and include only in-frame sequences with V and J called. Some clones fail to appear in such tables; in the studies checked, an unresolved V gene covers under half of the shortfall, and the cause of the remainder is unknown. The D gene and trimming were derived from the DNA, and the V and J assignments and clone size from that table. This sample is represented by more than 2 million clones; approximately 96% of them were singletons. Jointly, the top ten make up over 0.1% of the sample.

This sample is drawn from a study of shared clonotypes between healthy human individuals (dated by TCRdb to the early 2020s). General notes on the study: The cohort comprised two women and a few men aged 18 to 49 years. Per donor, three plates each were used for CD4 naive and CD4 memory, two for CD8 naive, and one for CD8 memory. Blood TCR repertoires of about five healthy adults were deeply sequenced to estimate repertoire size and the extent of clonotype sharing between individuals. To increase sequencing depth and limit assay-specific biases, TCR repertoire library preparation and sequencing were carried out by different laboratories using diverse techniques. Each donor's leukapheresis produced roughly between roughly 0.85 and 9.5 billion PBMCs. Overall study outcomes, separate from this receptor: Sampling was limited to blood, and TCR repertoires in tissue likely differ from TCR repertoires in blood. Larger estimated clonotype richness was generally found for naive subsets than for memory subsets. Rarefaction of sorted-subset datasets indicated incomplete sequencing despite the large sequencing depth. The small number of donors limited the genetic and exposure-history diversity represented. Across a handful of donors, around 5.4% of naive CD4, roughly 3.4% of naive CD8, about 2.3% of memory CD4, and 0.4% to 0.45% of memory CD8 clonotypes were shared. Higher generation probabilities were observed for clonotypes shared by all four sorted-subset donors than for non-shared clonotypes. Pairwise subsampling led to the expectation that sequencing depth would affect the degree of clonotype sharing among donors.

Healthy HIV-negative adults with no recently reported acute infections or vaccinations were included as donors. Only Caucasian adults living in Nashville, Tennessee, USA were represented among the donors. Magnetic negative selection was used to enrich CD4+ T cells, after which naive cells were positively selected on CD45RA and the negative fraction became the memory subset. After blood collection by leukapheresis, PBMCs were isolated using Ficoll-Histopaque density gradient centrifugation and then cryopreserved in the vapor phase of liquid nitrogen. Purity and quantity of every magnetically sorted T cell population were checked by analytical flow cytometry. Genomic DNA was isolated from each sorted fraction and quantified by UV absorbance on a Nanodrop 2000c.

Sequencing used naive CD4+ T cells sorted from blood. What the cell subset or site label conveys for this sample: CD45RA+ positively selected. The rearranged segments are TRBV29-1 and TRBJ1-1, with the D gene uncertain. The TCR was taken from a man aged 18 to 30 in good health. The sequence in DNA is TGCAGCGTTGAGCGAGGGAACACTGAAGCTTTCTTT. The translation is CSVERGNTEAFF.